This TCR beta chain was captured in a study of radiotherapy plus CTLA-4 blockade in lung cancer. Turning to the study itself: Objective responses were recorded in less than 20% of patients, with disease control recorded in about 30%.

The study gave focal radiation plus ipilimumab CTLA-4 blockade to patients with chemo-refractory metastatic non-small-cell lung cancer. Study-wide findings and caveats: Reportedly, early blood T cell clone dynamics best predicted response, with interferon-beta. Blood-borne expansion of tumor-derived TCR clones followed radiotherapy plus ipilimumab.

Method: immunoSEQ multiplex PCR; TCRdb's copy keeps in-frame clones and lacks some. The sample includes about 59,000 clones, 72% of them seen just once. On this clone: The antigen is undetermined.

CDR1 and CDR2 (germline): SGHAT, FQNNGV. Trimming took 5 bases from V and 4 from J, leaving 11 bases between them. The CDR3 is 14 residues long. The origin of this receptor is a human donor with non-small cell lung cancer whose response to radiotherapy plus ipilimumab could not be evaluated. This chain joins TRBV11-2 and TRBJ1-4; D is unresolved. Sequenced material: peripheral blood, taken from a patient treated with radiotherapy plus ipilimumab. DNA for the CDR3: TGTGCCAGCAGCGGCGTGCGGGGTAATGAAAAACTGTTTTTT. Translation gives CASSGVRGNEKLFF.